A single TCR beta chain is shown here with its context. As originally analysed: Quantification of nucleated cells was approximated via reference gene primer amplification. Here immunoSEQ multiplex PCR was the method, and the copy in TCRdb shows in-frame clones only, minus some. From that table come the V and J calls and clone size; the DNA was used to work out D and trimming. This table has 110,000 to 150,000 clones, approximately 84% appearing once. This sample was included in a study of blood T cell repertoires in COVID-19. The overall study: Spain, Italy and the United States supplied samples that represented acute and convalescent COVID-19. The cDNA or gDNA used as material had been derived from T cells, B-cell-depleted T cells, or PBMCs.

The CDR3 loop spans 14 amino acids. Per germline, CDR1 PRHDT and CDR2 FYEKMQ (reference sequence). V lost 5 bases and J lost 1; bases outside the gene matches: 4. J is TRBJ1-1 and V is TRBV13, with TRBD1 matching over 7 bases. Sequencing was carried out using peripheral blood. This clonotype originated in a woman aged 60-70 years with acute or convalescent COVID-19. The CDR3 bases are TGTGCCAGCAGCCTAAACAGGGGGAACACTGAAGCTTTCTTT. Translation gives CASSLNRGNTEAFF. Using reference TRBV13 and TRBJ1-1 for the parts outside the CDR3, the full variable domain is AAGVIQSPRHLIKEKRETATLKCYPIPRHDTVYWYQQGPGQDPQFLISFYEKMQSDKGSIPDRFSAQQFSDYHSELNMSSLELGDSALYFCASSLNRGNTEAFFGQGTRLTVV.